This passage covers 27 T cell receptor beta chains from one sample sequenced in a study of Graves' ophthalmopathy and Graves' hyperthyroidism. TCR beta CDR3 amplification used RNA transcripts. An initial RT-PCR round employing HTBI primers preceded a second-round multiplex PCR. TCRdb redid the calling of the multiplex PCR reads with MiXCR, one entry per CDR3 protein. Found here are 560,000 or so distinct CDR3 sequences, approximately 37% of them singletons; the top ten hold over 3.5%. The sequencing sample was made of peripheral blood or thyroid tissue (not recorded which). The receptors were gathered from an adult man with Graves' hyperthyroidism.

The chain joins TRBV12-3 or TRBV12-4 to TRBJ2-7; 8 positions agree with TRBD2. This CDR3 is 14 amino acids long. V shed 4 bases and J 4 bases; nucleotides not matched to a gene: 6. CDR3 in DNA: TGTGCCAGCAGTTCGGGACTAGGATGGTACGAGCAGTACTTC. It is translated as CASSSGLGWYEQYF.

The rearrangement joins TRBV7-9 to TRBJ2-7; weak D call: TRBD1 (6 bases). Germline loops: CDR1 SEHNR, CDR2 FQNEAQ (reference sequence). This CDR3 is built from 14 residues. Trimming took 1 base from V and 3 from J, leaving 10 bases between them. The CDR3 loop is CASSLDRVDYEQYF. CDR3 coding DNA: TGTGCCAGCAGCTTAGACAGGGTGGACTACGAGCAGTACTTC.

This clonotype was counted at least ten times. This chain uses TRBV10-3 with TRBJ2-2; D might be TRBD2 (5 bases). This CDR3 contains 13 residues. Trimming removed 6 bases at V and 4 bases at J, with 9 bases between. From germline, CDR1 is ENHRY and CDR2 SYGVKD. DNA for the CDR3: TGTGCCATCAGATCCCTAGCCACCGGGGAGCTGTTTTTT. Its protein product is CAIRSLATGELFF.

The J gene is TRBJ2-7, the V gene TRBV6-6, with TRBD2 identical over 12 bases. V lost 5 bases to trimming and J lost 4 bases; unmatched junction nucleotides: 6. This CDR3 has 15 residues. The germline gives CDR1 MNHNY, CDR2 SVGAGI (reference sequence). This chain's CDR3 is CASSAGLAGVYEQYF. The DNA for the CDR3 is TGTGCCAGCAGTGCGGGACTAGCGGGCGTTTACGAGCAGTACTTC.

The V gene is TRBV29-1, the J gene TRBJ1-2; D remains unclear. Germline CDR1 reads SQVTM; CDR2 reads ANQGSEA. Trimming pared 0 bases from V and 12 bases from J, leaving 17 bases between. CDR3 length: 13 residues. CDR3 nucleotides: TGCAGCGTTGAAGACGTGGTCAACTCTGGAAACACCTTC. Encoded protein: CSVEDVVNSGNTF.

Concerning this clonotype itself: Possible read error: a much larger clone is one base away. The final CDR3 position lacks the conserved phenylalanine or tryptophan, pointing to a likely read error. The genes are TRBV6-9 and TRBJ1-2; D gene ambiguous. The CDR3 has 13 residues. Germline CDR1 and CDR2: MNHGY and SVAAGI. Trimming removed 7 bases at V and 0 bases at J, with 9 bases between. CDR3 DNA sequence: TGTGCCAGCACCAGATTGGCTAACTATGGCTACACCCTC. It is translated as CASTRLANYGYTL.

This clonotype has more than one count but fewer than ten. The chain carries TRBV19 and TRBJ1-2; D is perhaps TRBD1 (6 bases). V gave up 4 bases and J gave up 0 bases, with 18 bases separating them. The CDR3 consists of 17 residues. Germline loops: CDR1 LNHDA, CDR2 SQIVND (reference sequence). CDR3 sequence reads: CASSRGLGQSANYGYTF. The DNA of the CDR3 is TGTGCCAGTAGTAGAGGACTAGGACAGAGCGCTAACTATGGCTACACCTTC.

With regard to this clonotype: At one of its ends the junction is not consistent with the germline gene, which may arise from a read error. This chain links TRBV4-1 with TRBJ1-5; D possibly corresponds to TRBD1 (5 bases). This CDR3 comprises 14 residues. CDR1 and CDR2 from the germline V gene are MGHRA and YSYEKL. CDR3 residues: CASSQEGQRQLQHF. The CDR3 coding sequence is TGCGCCAGCAGCCAAGAGGGGCAGCGGCAGCTCCAGCATTTT.

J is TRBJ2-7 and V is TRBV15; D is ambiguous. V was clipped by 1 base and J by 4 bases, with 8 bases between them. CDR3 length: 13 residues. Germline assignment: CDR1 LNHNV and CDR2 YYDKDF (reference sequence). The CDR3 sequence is CATSRGWKYEQYF. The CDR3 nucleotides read TGTGCCACCAGCAGAGGATGGAAGTACGAGCAGTACTTC.

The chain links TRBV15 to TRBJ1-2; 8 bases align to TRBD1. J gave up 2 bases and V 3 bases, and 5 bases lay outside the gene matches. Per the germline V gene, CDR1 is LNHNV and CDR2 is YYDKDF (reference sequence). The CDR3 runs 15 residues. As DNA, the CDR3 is TGTGCCACCAGCAGTTGGACAGGGCCAAACTATGGCTACACCTTC. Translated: CATSSWTGPNYGYTF.

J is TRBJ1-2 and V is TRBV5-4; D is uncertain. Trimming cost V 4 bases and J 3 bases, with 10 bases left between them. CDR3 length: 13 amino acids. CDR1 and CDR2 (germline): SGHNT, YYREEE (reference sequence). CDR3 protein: CASSDKRDYGYTF. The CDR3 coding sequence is TGTGCCAGCAGCGATAAGCGGGACTATGGCTACACCTTC.

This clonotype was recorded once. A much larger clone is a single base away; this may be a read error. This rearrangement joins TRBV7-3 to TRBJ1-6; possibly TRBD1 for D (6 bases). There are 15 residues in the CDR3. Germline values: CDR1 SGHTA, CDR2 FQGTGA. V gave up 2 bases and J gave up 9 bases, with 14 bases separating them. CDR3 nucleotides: TGTGCCAGCAGCTTAGGGGGGGCAGGGAGTTCACCCCTCCACTTT. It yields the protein CASSLGGAGSSPLHF.

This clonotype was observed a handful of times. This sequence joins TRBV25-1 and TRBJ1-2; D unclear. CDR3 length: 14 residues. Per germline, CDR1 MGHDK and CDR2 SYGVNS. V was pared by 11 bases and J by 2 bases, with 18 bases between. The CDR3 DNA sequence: TGTGCCTGGAGTTCGCTCACCGCCAACTATGGCTACACCTTC. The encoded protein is CAWSSLTANYGYTF.

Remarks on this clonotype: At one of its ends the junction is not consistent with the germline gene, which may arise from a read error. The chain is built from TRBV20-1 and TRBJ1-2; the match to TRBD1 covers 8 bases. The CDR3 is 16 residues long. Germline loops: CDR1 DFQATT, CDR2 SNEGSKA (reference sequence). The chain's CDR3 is CSARALTGTGRDGYTF. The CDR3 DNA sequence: TGCAGTGCCAGAGCTCTTACTGGGACAGGCCGCGATGGCTACACCTTC.

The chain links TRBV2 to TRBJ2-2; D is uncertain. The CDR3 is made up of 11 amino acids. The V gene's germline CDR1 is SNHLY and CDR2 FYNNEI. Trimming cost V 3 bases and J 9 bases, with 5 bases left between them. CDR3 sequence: CASSDEWELFF. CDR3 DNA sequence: TGTGCCAGCAGTGACGAGTGGGAGCTGTTTTTT.

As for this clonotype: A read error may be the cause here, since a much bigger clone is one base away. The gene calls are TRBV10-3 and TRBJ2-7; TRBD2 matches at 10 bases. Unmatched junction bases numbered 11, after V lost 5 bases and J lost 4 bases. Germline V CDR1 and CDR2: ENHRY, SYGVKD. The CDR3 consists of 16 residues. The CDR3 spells CAISLSVASGSYEQYF. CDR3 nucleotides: TGTGCCATCAGTTTAAGTGTTGCTAGCGGGAGTTACGAGCAGTACTTC.

CDR3 in DNA: TGTGCCAGCAGCTTAAGCCCGGGGGCGCTTGAAAAACTGTTTTTT. Translation gives CASSLSPGALEKLFF. This chain joins TRBV7-9 and TRBJ1-4; weak D call: TRBD1 (6 bases). V dropped 2 bases and J dropped 7 bases, with 14 bases sitting between them. CDR3 length equals 15 residues. From germline, CDR1 is SEHNR and CDR2 FQNEAQ (reference sequence).

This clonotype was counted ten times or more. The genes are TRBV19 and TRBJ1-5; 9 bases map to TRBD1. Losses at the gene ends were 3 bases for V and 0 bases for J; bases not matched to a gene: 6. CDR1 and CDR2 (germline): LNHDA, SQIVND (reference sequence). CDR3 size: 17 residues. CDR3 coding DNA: TGTGCCAGTAGTATGGACAGGGGCCCCTATAGCAATCAGCCCCAGCATTTT. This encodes CASSMDRGPYSNQPQHF.

CDR3 residues: CASKGRGYSYEQYF. CDR3 coding DNA: TGTGCCAGCAAGGGCAGGGGGTATTCCTACGAGCAGTACTTC. The chain combines TRBV2 with TRBJ2-7; TRBD1 aligns across 7 bases. Germline CDR1 reads SNHLY; CDR2 reads FYNNEI. V was pared by 7 bases and J by 1 base, with 7 bases of the junction left unmatched. There are 14 residues in the CDR3.

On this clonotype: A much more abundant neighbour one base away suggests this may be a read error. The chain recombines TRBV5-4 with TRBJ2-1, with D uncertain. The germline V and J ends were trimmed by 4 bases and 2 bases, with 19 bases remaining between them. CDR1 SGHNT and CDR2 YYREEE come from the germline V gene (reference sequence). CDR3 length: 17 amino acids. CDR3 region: CASSLRFQDATYNEQFF. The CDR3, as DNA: TGTGCCAGCAGCCTGAGGTTTCAGGATGCTACCTACAATGAGCAGTTCTTC.

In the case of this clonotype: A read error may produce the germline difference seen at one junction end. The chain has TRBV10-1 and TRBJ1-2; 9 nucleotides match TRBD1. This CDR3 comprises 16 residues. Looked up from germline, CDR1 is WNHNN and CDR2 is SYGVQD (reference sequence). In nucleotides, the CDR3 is TGTGCCATCAGTGATTCCTACAGGACAGGGGTCAATGGCTACACCTTC. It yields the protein CAISDSYRTGVNGYTF.

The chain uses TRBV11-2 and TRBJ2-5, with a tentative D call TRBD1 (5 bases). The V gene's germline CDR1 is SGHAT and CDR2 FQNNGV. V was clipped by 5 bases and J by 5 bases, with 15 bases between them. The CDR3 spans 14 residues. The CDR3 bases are TGTGCCAGCAGCCACCCGTCAGGGCAGGAGACCCAGTACTTC. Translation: CASSHPSGQETQYF.

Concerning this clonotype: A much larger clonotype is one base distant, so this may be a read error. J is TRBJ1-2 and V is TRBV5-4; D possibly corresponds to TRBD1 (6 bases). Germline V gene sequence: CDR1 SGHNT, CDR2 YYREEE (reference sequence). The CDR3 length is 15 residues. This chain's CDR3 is CTSSTWAGTNYGYTF. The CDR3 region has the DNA TGTACCAGCAGCACATGGGCGGGGACAAACTATGGCTACACCTTC.

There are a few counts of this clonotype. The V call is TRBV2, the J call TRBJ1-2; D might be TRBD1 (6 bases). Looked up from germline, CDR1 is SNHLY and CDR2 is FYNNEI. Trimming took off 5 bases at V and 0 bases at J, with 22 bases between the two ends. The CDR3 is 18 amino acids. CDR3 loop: CASSRTFTGTLANYGYTF. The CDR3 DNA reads TGTGCCAGCAGTAGAACGTTCACCGGGACACTAGCTAACTATGGCTACACCTTC.

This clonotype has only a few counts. CDR3 nucleotides: TGTGCCACCAGTGATCGGACTTCTAGCGTTGAGCAGTTCTTC. As protein: CATSDRTSSVEQFF. V usage is TRBV24-1 and J usage is TRBJ2-1; a possible D gene is TRBD2 (6 bases). V dropped 3 bases and J dropped 9 bases, with 14 bases sitting between them. Germline V gene lookup returns CDR1 KGHDR and CDR2 SFDVKD. The CDR3 sequence is 14 residues long.

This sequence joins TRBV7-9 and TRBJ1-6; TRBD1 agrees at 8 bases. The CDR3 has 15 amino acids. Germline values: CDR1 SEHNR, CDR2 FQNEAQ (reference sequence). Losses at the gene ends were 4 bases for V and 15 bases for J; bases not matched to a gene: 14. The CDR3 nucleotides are TGTGCCAGCAGCTCATTGGGGGGGACAGGAGGCGTCCTCCACTTT. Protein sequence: CASSSLGGTGGVLHF. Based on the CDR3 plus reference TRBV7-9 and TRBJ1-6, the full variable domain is DTGVSQNPRHKITKRGQNVTFRCDPISEHNRLYWYRQTLGQGPEFLTYFQNEAQLEKSRLLSDRFSAERPKGSFSTLEIQRTEQGDSAMYLCASSSLGGTGGVLHFGNGTRLTVT.

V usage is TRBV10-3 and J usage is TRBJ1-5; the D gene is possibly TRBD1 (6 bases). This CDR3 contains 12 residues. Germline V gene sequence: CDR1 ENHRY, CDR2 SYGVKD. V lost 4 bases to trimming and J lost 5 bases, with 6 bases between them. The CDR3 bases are TGTGCCATCAGTGGGACAGATCAGCCCCAGCATTTT. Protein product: CAISGTDQPQHF.